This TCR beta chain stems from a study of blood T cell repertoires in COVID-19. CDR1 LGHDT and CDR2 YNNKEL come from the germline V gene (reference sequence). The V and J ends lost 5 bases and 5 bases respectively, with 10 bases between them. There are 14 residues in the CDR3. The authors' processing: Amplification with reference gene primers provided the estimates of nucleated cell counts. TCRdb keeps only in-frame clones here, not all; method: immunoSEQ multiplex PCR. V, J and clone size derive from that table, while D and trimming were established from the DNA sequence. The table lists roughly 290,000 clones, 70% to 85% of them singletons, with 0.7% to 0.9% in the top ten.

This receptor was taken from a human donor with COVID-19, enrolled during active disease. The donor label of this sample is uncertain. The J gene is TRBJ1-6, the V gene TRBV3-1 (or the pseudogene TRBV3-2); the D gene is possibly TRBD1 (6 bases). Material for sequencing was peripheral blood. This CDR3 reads CASSTDRNNSPLHF. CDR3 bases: TGTGCCAGCAGCACGGACAGAAATAATTCACCCCTCCACTTT.